A single sample gave rise to the 2 T cell receptor beta chains below, sequenced in a study of T-cell reconstitution after alpha-beta-depleted transplantation in children. Preparation of the TCRbeta library used unique molecular identifiers. One entry per CDR3 protein results from TCRdb running MiXCR on the PCR reads. This table holds fewer than 350,000 distinct CDR3 sequences, around a tenth found once. The sequenced sample was peripheral blood, obtained 180 days after TCRalphabeta/CD19-depleted stem cell transplant. Receptors were obtained from a male patient under 10 years old who had a stem cell transplant for chronic granulomatous disease, so the T cells may come from the graft donor.

This chain connects TRBV12-3 or TRBV12-4 to TRBJ2-3, with D unresolved. This CDR3 has 16 amino acids. Deletions cut 7 bases from V and 6 bases from J, with 23 bases between. CDR3 amino acids: CASTPWRVGPSDTQYF. DNA of the CDR3: TGTGCCAGCACCCCTTGGAGAGTCGGACCTTCCGATACGCAGTATTTT.

This clonotype was observed a few times. The rearrangement uses TRBV4-3 and TRBJ2-1, with TRBD2 as a possible D gene (6 bases). Germline V gene lookup returns CDR1 LGHNA and CDR2 YSLEER. The CDR3 has 17 amino acids. V gave up 3 bases and J gave up 0 bases, with 15 bases separating them. The CDR3 DNA sequence: TGCGCCAGCAGCCAGTTTTCGGGGGAGAGCTCCTACAATGAGCAGTTCTTC. This encodes CASSQFSGESSYNEQFF.